This passage covers 23 T cell receptor beta chains from one sample sequenced in a study of T cell responses to AZD1222 COVID-19 vaccine. Assay used: immunoSEQ multiplex PCR; TCRdb lists only in-frame clones, some missing. The sample yields some 110,000 clones, 80% to 90% seen once. The specimen was peripheral blood, collected on day 0 of AZD1222 vaccination. All receptors derive from an adult in good health.

This chain links TRBV10-3 with TRBJ1-5, with D uncertain. This CDR3 contains 15 residues. V was cut by 3 bases and J by 4 bases, with 13 bases left in between. Per the germline V gene, CDR1 is ENHRY and CDR2 is SYGVKD. The CDR3, as DNA: TGTGCCATCAGTGAATCCAGCACAAGGAATCAGCCCCAGCATTTT. Its protein is CAISESSTRNQPQHF.

The CDR3 sequence is CASSTLAGENTGELFF. CDR3 sequence (DNA): TGTGCCAGCAGTACGCTAGCGGGGGAGAACACCGGGGAGCTGTTTTTT. The chain is built from TRBV27 and TRBJ2-2; 10 bases align to TRBD2. The CDR3 length is 16 residues. The germline gives CDR1 MNHEY, CDR2 SMNVEV (reference sequence). Trimming took 5 bases from V and 1 from J; bases not matched to a gene: 4.

The rearrangement joins TRBV15 to TRBJ2-4; D might be TRBD1 (6 bases). CDR3 length: 16 amino acids. Germline CDR1 LNHNV, CDR2 YYDKDF (reference sequence). The V gene lost 0 bases and the J gene lost 5 bases, with 14 bases spanning the gap. Here the CDR3 DNA reads TGTGCCACCAGCAGAGACAGGGGCTCCCTTGAAAACATTCAGTACTTC. Encoded protein: CATSRDRGSLENIQYF.

The J gene is TRBJ1-5, the V gene TRBV5-1; D uncertain. Germline CDR1 is SGHRS and CDR2 is YFSETQ. CDR3 length: 14 residues. The ends were cut back, 4 bases at V and 4 bases at J, with 12 bases in the middle. The CDR3 loop reads CASSPGPPNQPQHF. As DNA, the CDR3 is TGCGCCAGCAGCCCCGGACCACCGAATCAGCCCCAGCATTTT.

The chain joins TRBV5-1 to TRBJ1-1, with D hard to call. Germline values: CDR1 SGHRS, CDR2 YFSETQ. V was clipped by 1 base and J by 5 bases, with 12 bases between them. There are 14 residues in the CDR3. The CDR3 coding sequence is TGCGCCAGCAGCTTGAATCCGGCCGGGACTGAAGCTTTCTTT. As protein: CASSLNPAGTEAFF.

This clone came up once. J is TRBJ1-4 and V is TRBV5-1; no clear D. The CDR3 is 15 amino acids. V was shortened by 0 bases and J by 9 bases, with 15 bases between the two germline ends. CDR1 and CDR2 from the germline V gene are SGHRS and YFSETQ. CDR3 in DNA: TGCGCCAGCAGCTTGGAGGCGGTAGGGAATAAAAAACTGTTTTTT. This translates into CASSLEAVGNKKLFF.

V usage is TRBV28 and J usage is TRBJ2-3; TRBD2 might be the D (5 bases). V dropped 3 bases and J dropped 0 bases, with 13 bases sitting between them. The CDR3 spans 16 residues. Germline CDR1 MDHEN, CDR2 SYDVKM. CDR3 sequence (DNA): TGTGCCAGCAGTTTCCCCTGGGAGTCTAGCACAGATACGCAGTATTTT. It encodes CASSFPWESSTDTQYF.

The V and J genes are TRBV9 and TRBJ2-7; 7 bases match TRBD1. V was clipped by 2 bases and J by 2 bases; unmatched bases: 4. Germline assignment: CDR1 SGDLS and CDR2 YYNGEE. This CDR3 comprises 14 residues. The CDR3 protein is CASSVGTATYEQYF. In DNA, the CDR3 is TGTGCCAGCAGCGTCGGGACAGCTACCTACGAGCAGTACTTC.

The rearrangement joins TRBV4-1 to TRBJ2-6, with 8 bases aligning to TRBD2. This CDR3 is built from 18 residues. V lost 1 base, J lost 3 bases, and 8 bases stayed unmatched. In germline, CDR1 is MGHRA, CDR2 YSYEKL. The CDR3 is CASSQVGRGAFGANVLTF. The CDR3 DNA follows: TGCGCCAGCAGCCAAGTCGGGAGGGGGGCCTTTGGGGCCAACGTCCTGACTTTC.

This sequence joins TRBV5-1 and TRBJ1-1, with a weak D call TRBD1 (5 bases). Germline V gene lookup returns CDR1 SGHRS and CDR2 YFSETQ. This CDR3 contains 13 residues. With 3 bases removed from V and 7 bases from J, the gap between germline ends came to 13 bases. The CDR3 here is CASSSGIGREAFF. The CDR3 nucleotides are TGCGCCAGCAGCTCAGGGATAGGACGTGAAGCTTTCTTT. The variable domain in full, completed from reference TRBV5-1 and TRBJ1-1, reads KAGVTQTPRYLIKTRGQQVTLSCSPISGHRSVSWYQQTPGQGLQFLFEYFSETQRNKGNFPGRFSGRQFSNSRSEMNVSTLELGDSALYLCASSSGIGREAFFGQGTRLTVV.

This chain links TRBV7-6 with TRBJ2-7, with D maybe TRBD2 (5 bases). The CDR3 sequence is 15 residues long. V was trimmed by 2 bases and J by 0 bases, leaving 11 bases between them. The germline gives CDR1 SGHVS, CDR2 FNYEAQ. CDR3 loop: CASSLSGGTSYEQYF. DNA of the CDR3: TGTGCCAGCAGCTTAAGCGGCGGCACCTCCTACGAGCAGTACTTC.

J is TRBJ2-7 and V is TRBV5-1; D not resolved. The CDR3 is made up of 16 amino acids. Trimming removed 2 bases at V and 2 bases at J, with 17 bases between. In germline, CDR1 is SGHRS, CDR2 YFSETQ. CDR3 region: CASSLHTKDIPYEQYF. The CDR3 DNA reads as TGCGCCAGCAGCTTACATACAAAGGATATTCCCTACGAGCAGTACTTC.

The chain carries TRBV5-1 and TRBJ1-1; D gene ambiguous. Trimming pared 5 bases from V and 2 bases from J, leaving 4 bases between. The CDR3 has 11 amino acids. Germline V lookup: CDR1 SGHRS, CDR2 YFSETQ. As DNA, the CDR3 is TGCGCCAGCAGAAGCAACACTGAAGCTTTCTTT. It codes for CASRSNTEAFF.

The genes are TRBV18 and TRBJ1-2; 7 bases match TRBD1. The CDR3 is 15 residues long. Germline V gives CDR1 KGHSH, CDR2 LQKENI. After removal of 1 base from V and 7 bases from J, the junction contained 9 bases not matched to a gene. Written as DNA, the CDR3 is TGTGCCAGCTCACCACGCACAGGGGAGTTATCTGGCTACACCTTC. As protein: CASSPRTGELSGYTF.

This clone appeared a single time. The chain combines TRBV7-3 with TRBJ2-7; TRBD1 might be the D (6 bases). The CDR3 covers 14 residues. The V gene lost 5 bases and the J gene lost 3 bases, with 14 bases spanning the gap. CDR1 SGHTA and CDR2 FQGTGA come from the germline V gene. For the CDR3, the DNA is TGTGCCAGCAGCGTACAGGGAAAGGACTACGAGCAGTACTTC. It is translated as CASSVQGKDYEQYF.

This clone came up once. The J gene is TRBJ2-2, the V gene TRBV6-5, with 10 positions matching TRBD1. V lost 10 bases to trimming and J lost 7 bases; unmatched junction nucleotides: 9. The CDR3 loop spans 14 amino acids. Germline CDR1 is MNHEY and CDR2 is SVGAGI. The CDR3 bases are TGTGCCACTAATAGACAGGGGGCTATCGGGGAGCTGTTTTTT. Protein sequence: CATNRQGAIGELFF.

This chain links TRBV28 with TRBJ1-2; D is undetermined. In germline, CDR1 is MDHEN, CDR2 SYDVKM. The length of the CDR3 is 15 residues. Trimming cost V 4 bases and J 3 bases, with 15 bases left between them. The CDR3 spells CASSSDRPRDYGYTF. The CDR3 DNA sequence: TGTGCCAGCAGTTCGGACCGTCCGAGGGACTATGGCTACACCTTC.

The V and J genes are TRBV4-3 and TRBJ2-3, with D possibly matching TRBD2 (6 bases). This CDR3 contains 16 residues. V was trimmed by 0 bases and J by 1 base, leaving 11 bases between them. Germline CDR1 LGHNA, CDR2 YSLEER. The CDR3 loop is CASSQEAGFRTDTQYF. CDR3 bases: TGCGCCAGCAGCCAAGAAGCGGGCTTCCGCACAGATACGCAGTATTTT.

The J gene is TRBJ2-1, the V gene TRBV5-6, with D possibly being TRBD2 (6 bases). Germline values: CDR1 SGHDT, CDR2 YYEEEE. V lost 2 bases to trimming and J lost 6 bases, with 9 bases between them. The length of the CDR3 is 13 residues. The CDR3 bases are TGTGCCAGCAGCTTCGGGGGTTTCAATGAGCAGTTCTTC. As protein: CASSFGGFNEQFF.

This clone was recorded only once. The rearrangement uses TRBV15 and TRBJ2-7; tentatively, D is TRBD2 (5 bases). The CDR3 covers 15 residues. V lost 1 base and J lost 0, with 10 bases in between. CDR1 and CDR2 (germline): LNHNV, YYDKDF (reference sequence). The CDR3 DNA reads as TGTGCCACCAGCAGAGTGCGGGCGGACTCCTACGAGCAGTACTTC. It specifies CATSRVRADSYEQYF.

This sequence joins TRBV27 and TRBJ2-1, with D maybe TRBD1 (6 bases). The CDR3 loop spans 16 amino acids. Germline V gene data show CDR1 as MNHEY and CDR2 as SMNVEV (reference sequence). Trimming shortened V by 6 bases and J by 6 bases, and 21 bases separated the two germline ends. The CDR3 DNA reads as TGTGCCAGCAGCCCAGACAGGCGCCGAGTCTCCAATGAGCAGTTCTTC. Encoded protein: CASSPDRRRVSNEQFF.

CDR3 sequence: CASRPGQGASDEQYF. The CDR3 region has the DNA TGTGCCAGCAGGCCGGGACAGGGGGCGTCGGACGAGCAGTACTTC. The genes are TRBV6-9 and TRBJ2-7; TRBD1 aligns across 12 bases. J was trimmed by 5 bases and V by 6 bases; bases with no gene match: 8. Germline-derived CDR1 and CDR2 are MNHGY and SVAAGI. The length of the CDR3 is 15 residues.

For the CDR3, the DNA is TGTGCAAGTCGCTTAGCCAACCGGGACAGATCGAACTATGGCTACACCTTC. Its protein is CASRLANRDRSNYGYTF. The chain uses TRBV12-2 and TRBJ1-2; no DNA check was done on the table's D call, TRBD1. TRBV12-2 is deemed a pseudogene. CDR3 length equals 17 residues.